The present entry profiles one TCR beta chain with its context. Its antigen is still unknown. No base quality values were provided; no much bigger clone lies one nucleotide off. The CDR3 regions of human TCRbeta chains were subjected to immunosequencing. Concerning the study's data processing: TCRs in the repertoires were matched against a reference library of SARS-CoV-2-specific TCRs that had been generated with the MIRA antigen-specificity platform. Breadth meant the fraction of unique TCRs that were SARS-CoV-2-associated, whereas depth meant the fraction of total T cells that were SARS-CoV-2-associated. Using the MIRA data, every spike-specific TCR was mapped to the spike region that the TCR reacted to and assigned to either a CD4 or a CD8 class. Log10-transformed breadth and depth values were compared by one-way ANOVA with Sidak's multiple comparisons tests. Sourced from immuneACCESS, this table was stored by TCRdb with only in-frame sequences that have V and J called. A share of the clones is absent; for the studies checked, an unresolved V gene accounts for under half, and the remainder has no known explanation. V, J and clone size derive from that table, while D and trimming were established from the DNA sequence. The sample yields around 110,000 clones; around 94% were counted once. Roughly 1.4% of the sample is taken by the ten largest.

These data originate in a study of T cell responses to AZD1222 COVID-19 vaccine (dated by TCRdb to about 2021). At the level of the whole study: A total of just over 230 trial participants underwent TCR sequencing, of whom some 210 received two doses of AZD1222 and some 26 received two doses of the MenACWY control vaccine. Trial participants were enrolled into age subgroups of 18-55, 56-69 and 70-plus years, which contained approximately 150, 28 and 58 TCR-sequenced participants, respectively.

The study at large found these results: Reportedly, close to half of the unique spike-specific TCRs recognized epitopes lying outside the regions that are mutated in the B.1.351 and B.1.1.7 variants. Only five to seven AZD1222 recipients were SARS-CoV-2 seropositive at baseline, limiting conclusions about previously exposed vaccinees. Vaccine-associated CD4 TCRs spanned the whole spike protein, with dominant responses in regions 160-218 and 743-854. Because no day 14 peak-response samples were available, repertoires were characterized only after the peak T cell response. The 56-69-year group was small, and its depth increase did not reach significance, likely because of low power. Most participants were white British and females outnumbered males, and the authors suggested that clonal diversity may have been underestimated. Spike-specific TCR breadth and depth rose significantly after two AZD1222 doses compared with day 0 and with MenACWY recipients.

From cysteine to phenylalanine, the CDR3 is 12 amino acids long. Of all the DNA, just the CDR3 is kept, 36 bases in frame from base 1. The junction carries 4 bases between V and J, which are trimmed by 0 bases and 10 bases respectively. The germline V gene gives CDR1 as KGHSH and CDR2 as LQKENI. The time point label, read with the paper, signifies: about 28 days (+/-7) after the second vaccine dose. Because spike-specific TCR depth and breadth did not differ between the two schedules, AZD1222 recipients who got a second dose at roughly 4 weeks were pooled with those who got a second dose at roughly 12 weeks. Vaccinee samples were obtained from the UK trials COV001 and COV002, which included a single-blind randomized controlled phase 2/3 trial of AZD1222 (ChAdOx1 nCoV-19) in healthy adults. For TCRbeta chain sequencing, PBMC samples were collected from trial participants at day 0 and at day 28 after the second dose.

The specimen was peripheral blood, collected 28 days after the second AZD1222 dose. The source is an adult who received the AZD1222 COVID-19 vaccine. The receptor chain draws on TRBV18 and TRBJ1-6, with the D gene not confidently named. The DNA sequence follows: TGTGCCAGCTCACCACCGGGATCACCCCTCCACTTT. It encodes CASSPPGSPLHF. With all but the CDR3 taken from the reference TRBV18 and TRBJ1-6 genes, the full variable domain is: NAGVMQNPRHLVRRRGQEARLRCSPMKGHSHVYWYRQLPEEGLKFMVYLQKENIIDESGMPKERFSAEFPKEGPSILRIQQVVRGDSAAYFCASSPPGSPLHFGNGTRLTVT.